This TCR beta chain is from a study of siplizumab effects on memory and regulatory T cells. Findings and caveats of the study: Sequences below about 10^-5 frequency were poorly captured, and few alloreactive clones mapped to unstimulated subsets. In roughly 80-96% of proliferating CD4+ or CD8+ clones, a naive or memory phenotype could not be assigned. Naive T cells seemed more diverse than memory cells; they also seemed major alloresponse contributors.

CDR3 length: 16 amino acids. Germline trimming cut 5 bases from V and 6 bases from J; bases unmatched to any gene: 9. Germline-derived CDR1 and CDR2 are SEHNR and FQNEAQ (reference sequence). For 6 days at 37°C, the mixed lymphocyte reaction cells were kept in coculture. A remark on this clone: Its matching antigen is unknown.

Sequencing used immunoSEQ multiplex PCR; TCRdb keeps in-frame clones, though not all of them. The data hold approximately 14,000 clones, with 40% to 55% observed a single time. J is TRBJ2-7 and V is TRBV7-9; 14 bases are shared with TRBD2. The clonotype was recovered from a human donor in good health; the cells came from an allogeneic mixed lymphocyte reaction. Some clones in this sample may be carry-over from other donors' samples. The material sequenced was CFSE-low (dividing) CD4+ T cells sorted from an allogeneic mixed lymphocyte reaction. CDR3 nucleotide sequence: TGTGCCAGCAGCCACGAGACTAGCGGGAGGGCGTTCGAGCAGTACTTC. This gives the protein CASSHETSGRAFEQYF.